This T cell receptor (beta chain) was recorded in a study of OX40 agonist ivuxolimab in advanced cancers. Study context: Participants averaged 60 years of age (range about 23 to 80) and were roughly 80% male.

The study's findings and limits: The mean number of expanded clones was higher in CD8+ T cells than in CD4+.

Data came from immunoSEQ multiplex PCR; TCRdb stores just in-frame clones and leaves some out. The top ten clones hold less than 2.5% of a sample with around 67,000 clones, roughly 90% of them seen once. Worth noting for this clone: What it binds is not known.

The sample was CD4+ or CD8+ T cells sorted from blood, taken in a trial of the OX40 agonist ivuxolimab. The TCR originated in an adult with an advanced solid tumor such as melanoma, head and neck, liver or kidney cancer.

DNA for the CDR3: TGCGCCAGCAGCCTAACTACCCCCAGTGTGGATACGCAGTATTTT. Protein product: CASSLTTPSVDTQYF. The V gene is TRBV5-1, the J gene TRBJ2-3, with unresolved D. Trimming shortened V by 4 bases and J by 6 bases, and 18 bases separated the two germline ends. CDR1 SGHRS and CDR2 YFSETQ come from the germline V gene. The length of the CDR3 is 15 residues.